This T cell receptor (beta chain) came from a study of OX40 agonist ivuxolimab in advanced cancers. Study at large: The group had a mean age of about 60 years, ranged from roughly 23 to 90, and was 80% to 85% male. Treatment received earlier with anti-PD-1, anti-PD-L1 or anti-CTLA-4 agents was allowed, and approximately 44% had some.

Worth noting for this clone: Its specificity is not known.

Assay: immunoSEQ multiplex PCR; the TCRdb copy retains only in-frame clones and omits some. Altogether 73,000 or so clones are present, 70% to 90% being singletons, with the ten largest covering approximately 0.61%. Points from the study as a whole: Not determined was the antigen specificity of the expanded peripheral T cells. On average, CD8+ T cells had more expanded clones than CD4+.

The ends were cut back, 7 bases at V and 1 base at J, with 21 bases in the middle. Per the germline V gene, CDR1 is SGHNT and CDR2 is YYREEE (reference sequence). This CDR3 contains 17 residues. The chain has TRBV5-4 and TRBJ1-3; D is perhaps TRBD1 (6 bases). The sample here was CD4+ or CD8+ T cells sorted from blood, taken in a trial of the OX40 agonist ivuxolimab. The sequence derives from an adult with an advanced solid tumor such as melanoma, head and neck, liver or kidney cancer. The CDR3 spells CASGVEGQPLSGNTIYF. Here the CDR3 DNA reads TGTGCCAGCGGTGTTGAAGGACAGCCCTTATCTGGAAACACCATATATTTT. Using reference TRBV5-4 and TRBJ1-3 for the parts outside the CDR3, the full variable domain is ETGVTQSPTHLIKTRGQQVTLRCSSQSGHNTVSWYQQALGQGPQFIFQYYREEENGRGNFPPRFSGLQFPNYSSELNVNALELDDSALYLCASGVEGQPLSGNTIYFGEGSWLTVV.